Listed below are T cell receptor beta chains from one sample, sequenced in a study of blood T cell repertoires in COVID-19. The assay was immunoSEQ multiplex PCR, and TCRdb's table has in-frame clones only and misses some. The sample lists approximately 71,000 clones; around 83% were seen once. The sequencing input was peripheral blood. All receptors come from a man aged 45-60 years with acute or convalescent COVID-19. CDR3s include the opening cysteine and the closing phenylalanine or tryptophan.

V gene: TRBV5-6; J gene: TRBJ2-1; CDR3 protein: CASSLIAGGAHEQFF
V gene: TRBV7-8; J gene: TRBJ1-4; CDR3 protein: CASRRTATNEKLFF
V gene: TRBV19; J gene: TRBJ1-4; CDR3 protein: CASSRDNAKKLFF
V gene: TRBV5-1; J gene: TRBJ2-7; CDR3 protein: CASSLFRDRGSYEQYF
V gene: TRBV19; J gene: TRBJ2-7; CDR3 protein: CASTASSGGLGEQYF
V gene: TRBV19; J gene: TRBJ1-2; CDR3 protein: CASSPGLNYGYTF
V gene: TRBV4-1; J gene: TRBJ2-3; CDR3 protein: CASSLQGTDTQYF
V gene: TRBV19; J gene: TRBJ1-1; CDR3 protein: CASRKGQGALGNTEAFF
V gene: TRBV5-1; J gene: TRBJ1-2; CDR3 protein: CASRTPDSNYGYTF
V gene: TRBV5-1; J gene: TRBJ1-2; CDR3 protein: CASSPRQGGTNGYTF
V gene: TRBV6-1; J gene: TRBJ2-7; CDR3 protein: CASSGHRDRGDYEQYF
V gene: TRBV28; J gene: TRBJ2-5; CDR3 protein: CASSPGRGETQYF
V gene: TRBV6-6; J gene: TRBJ2-5; CDR3 protein: CASTQGRQETQYF
V gene: TRBV9; J gene: TRBJ2-3; CDR3 protein: CASSVVGTSFTDTQYF
V gene: TRBV5-4; J gene: TRBJ2-2; CDR3 protein: CASSLGGGELFF
V gene: TRBV28; J gene: TRBJ2-3; CDR3 protein: CASGQTSGAGSTQYF
V gene: TRBV27; J gene: TRBJ2-1; CDR3 protein: CASSLGHSGNEQFF
V gene: TRBV5-1; J gene: TRBJ2-1; CDR3 protein: CASSLGIGYNEQFF
V gene: TRBV27; J gene: TRBJ2-7; CDR3 protein: CASRPLPGLAEGRQYF
V gene: TRBV19; J gene: TRBJ2-3; CDR3 protein: CASTGTTLLTTDTQYF
V gene: TRBV24-1; J gene: TRBJ2-7; CDR3 protein: CATSDWATRRSGDEQYF
V gene: TRBV25-1; J gene: TRBJ1-1; CDR3 protein: CASSEPGQANTEAFF
V gene: TRBV27; J gene: TRBJ1-2; CDR3 protein: CASREAMGSGYTF
V gene: TRBV27; J gene: TRBJ2-7; CDR3 protein: CASSVSGTGGYEQYF
V gene: TRBV5-6; J gene: TRBJ2-3; CDR3 protein: CASSSGTDTQYF
V gene: TRBV6-1; J gene: TRBJ1-6; CDR3 protein: CASSEGRGAPSNSPLHF
V gene: TRBV5-1; J gene: TRBJ2-5; CDR3 protein: CASSRRISEGQETQYF
V gene: TRBV29-1; J gene: TRBJ1-1; CDR3 protein: CSSESVTDTEAFF
V gene: TRBV5-1; J gene: TRBJ2-1; CDR3 protein: CASSDGTGGNEQFF
V gene: TRBV7-6; J gene: TRBJ2-7; CDR3 protein: CASSLEPTGAYVQYF
V gene: TRBV6-5; J gene: TRBJ1-2; CDR3 protein: CASTTGQGAHYGYTF
V gene: TRBV7-2; J gene: TRBJ2-1; CDR3 protein: CASSPRQGIRNEQFF
V gene: TRBV6-5; J gene: TRBJ2-2; CDR3 protein: CASSSRDRGFTGELFF
V gene: TRBV6-1; J gene: TRBJ2-3; CDR3 protein: CASSVQGSLETATDTQYF
V gene: TRBV6-6; J gene: TRBJ2-7; CDR3 protein: CASSSPGYEQYF
V gene: TRBV21-1; J gene: TRBJ2-7; CDR3 protein: CASKMDREGYEQYF
V gene: TRBV25-1; J gene: TRBJ2-5; CDR3 protein: CASSKQVGETQYF
V gene: TRBV5-1; J gene: TRBJ2-7; CDR3 protein: CASSGQGYDEQYF
V gene: TRBV28; J gene: TRBJ1-2; CDR3 protein: CASSLSGGYGYTF
V gene: TRBV4-1; J gene: TRBJ1-2; CDR3 protein: CASSQVLTGHGYTF
V gene: TRBV6-5; J gene: TRBJ1-6; CDR3 protein: CASSGGNYSPLHF
V gene: TRBV5-1; J gene: TRBJ1-1; CDR3 protein: CASTYRGANTEAFF
V gene: TRBV2; J gene: TRBJ1-2; CDR3 protein: CASRREQLGGYTF
V gene: TRBV28; J gene: TRBJ1-2; CDR3 protein: CASSPWTGGEGYTF
V gene: TRBV4-1; J gene: TRBJ2-7; CDR3 protein: CASSQDLGGQAVGQYF
V gene: TRBV6-4; J gene: TRBJ2-5; CDR3 protein: CASSRRGGETQYF
V gene: TRBV6-5; J gene: TRBJ1-6; CDR3 protein: CASSYAISWANSPLHF
V gene: TRBV12-3/TRBV12-4; J gene: TRBJ1-2; CDR3 protein: CASSRDSNYGYTF
V gene: TRBV7-8; J gene: TRBJ2-7; CDR3 protein: CASSSVAGAFTYEQYF
V gene: TRBV7-9; J gene: TRBJ2-7; CDR3 protein: CASSDDRASYEQYF